What follows describes a single TCR beta chain. The target antigen is unknown. The PCR used 60 Vbeta and 13 Jbeta primers. The assay was immunoSEQ multiplex PCR, and TCRdb's table has in-frame clones only and misses some. Among some 64,000 clones listed, approximately 88% were seen once. This sample was included in a study of cytomegalovirus exposure and HLA in healthy donors. Overall study results and limits: As a later analysis showed, several of the most significant clusters appeared to be linked to common viral pathogens.

Germline CDR1 SGHRS, CDR2 YFSETQ. V shed 4 bases and J shed 2 bases, with 11 bases lying between them. The CDR3 is 14 amino acids. This receptor was obtained from a man under 40 in good health and CMV-seropositive. This chain uses TRBV5-1 with TRBJ2-3, with D possibly being TRBD1 (6 bases). Sequenced input: PBMCs. The CDR3 is CASSRDTNTDTQYF. Here the CDR3 DNA reads TGCGCCAGCAGCCGGGACACCAACACAGATACGCAGTATTTT.